This T cell receptor beta chain stems from a study of CD8+CD57+ T cells in acquired aplastic anemia. Study-wide context: Average DNA yield from sorted CD4+ and CD8+ cells was approximately 3 ug.

Researchers used genomic DNA as the template to profile TCR beta VDJ and CDR3. In TCRdb, the reads were re-called with MiXCR into one record per CDR3 protein. The sample has some 290,000 distinct CDR3 sequences, approximately 55% seen once. J was trimmed by 3 bases and V by 5 bases; bases with no gene match: 6. Per the germline V gene, CDR1 is MNHEY and CDR2 is SVGEGT. The CDR3 consists of 14 residues. This clonotype was recorded many times. The receptor's source is a human donor with severe aplastic anemia or a healthy control (not recorded which). The specimen sequenced was sorted CD4+, CD8+, or CD8+CD57+ T cells (not recorded which) from PBMCs. The rearrangement links TRBV6-2 or TRBV6-3 to TRBJ2-7; 8 nucleotides line up with TRBD2. CDR3 protein: CASSKRGGFYEQYF. The CDR3 DNA reads as TGTGCCAGCAGTAAACGGGGGGGCTTCTACGAGCAGTACTTC.